This TCR beta chain was captured in a study of blood T cell repertoires in COVID-19. Study in general: The analysed material was cDNA or gDNA that came from T cells, B-cell-depleted T cells, or PBMCs.

Assay: immunoSEQ multiplex PCR; the TCRdb copy retains only in-frame clones and omits some. The sample records around 41,000 clones, under 85% being singletons. Trimming took 0 bases from V and 10 from J; bases not matched to a gene: 3. The CDR3 is made up of 14 amino acids. In germline, CDR1 is SGHRS, CDR2 YFSETQ. The source is a woman of 80 years or more with acute or convalescent COVID-19. Sample: peripheral blood. The chain links TRBV5-1 to TRBJ1-6, with 8 bases aligning to TRBD1. CDR3 sequence: CASSLDRGLSPLHF. The CDR3 bases are TGCGCCAGCAGCTTGGACAGGGGGTTATCACCCCTCCACTTT.